The rows below give T cell receptor beta chains drawn from one sample of a study of T cell repertoires in cytomegalovirus infection. TCRdb re-analysed the reads in MiXCR, keeping a single row per CDR3 protein. This repertoire shows 350,000 to 500,000 distinct CDR3 sequences, roughly 30% found once; its top ten account for about 13%. Sequenced: PBMCs. These receptors were taken from a human donor in good health (CMV status not recorded). Some clones in this sample may be carry-over from other donors' samples. The CDR3 runs from the conserved cysteine through the conserved F or W. A D gene is named only where the DNA matches it firmly. Rows give clone size only sometimes, using once, few, many, or a class for an expanded clone.

abundance	d_gene	v_gene	j_gene	CDR3nt	CDR3aa
many	TRBD2	TRBV7-3	TRBJ2-3	TGTGCCAGCAGCTTCTTAAAGAGGGCGGGGGTTATCGAGAGCACAGATACGCAGTATTTT	CASSFLKRAGVIESTDTQYF
few	TRBD1	TRBV11-1	TRBJ2-7	TGTGCCAGCAGCTTACTTCCCAGGGACAGGACCACCTACGAGCAGTACTTC	CASSLLPRDRTTYEQYF
many	TRBD1	TRBV7-8	TRBJ2-1	TGTGCCAGCAGCTCACGGGACAGGGGAATCAATGAGCAGTTCTTC	CASSSRDRGINEQFF
NA	TRBD1	TRBV6-2/TRBV6-3	TRBJ1-1	TGTGCCAGCAGTGACCGACAGGGGCCGGGGACTGAAGCTTTCTTT	CASSDRQGPGTEAFF
few	NA	TRBV5-6	TRBJ1-1	TGTGCCAGCAGCCACCCGAACGGCCAAGGTGGCTTCTTT	CASSHPNGQGGFF
NA	NA	TRBV5-3	TRBJ1-5	TGTGCCAGCACCCCCGGCATGAATAGCAATCAGCCCCAGCATTTT	CASTPGMNSNQPQHF
NA	TRBD2	TRBV12-3/TRBV12-4	TRBJ2-7	TGTGCCAGCAGTTTATTTGGCGGGAGATACGAGCAGTACTTC	CASSLFGGRYEQYF
NA	TRBD1	TRBV4-1	TRBJ1-4	TGCGCCAGCAGCCAAGGGACAGGCCGTGCAACTAATGAAAAACTGTTTTTT	CASSQGTGRATNEKLFF
NA	NA	TRBV14	TRBJ2-7	TGTGCCAGCAGCCACGGCGGCCTCGAGCAGTACTTC	CASSHGGLEQYF
few	TRBD1	TRBV5-6	TRBJ1-1	TGTGCCAGCAGCCCAGGGGGCAGGGGCACTGAAGCTTTCTTT	CASSPGGRGTEAFF
many	TRBD2	TRBV19	TRBJ2-3	TGTGCCAGTAGGGTCCTAGCGGGGGATTCAGATACGCAGTATTTT	CASRVLAGDSDTQYF
few	NA	TRBV7-7	TRBJ2-3	TGTGCCAGCAGCTTAGTTTCGGGCCATACGCAGTATTTT	CASSLVSGHTQYF
NA	NA	TRBV20-1	TRBJ2-3	TGCAGTGCATCCGAGGGGGAGCAGCGGCTCACAGATACGCAGTATTTT	CSASEGEQRLTDTQYF
many	TRBD1	TRBV7-8	TRBJ2-5	TGTGCCAGCAGCCCCGGACAGGGAAGACAAGAGACCCAGTACTTC	CASSPGQGRQETQYF
NA	TRBD1	TRBV7-8	TRBJ1-4	TGTGCCAGCAGCCTACAGGGGAGGGACGGAAAACTGTTTTTT	CASSLQGRDGKLFF
NA	NA	TRBV7-9	TRBJ1-4	TGTGCCAGCAGCCCCCCAGAGAATAATGAAAAACTGTTTTTT	CASSPPENNEKLFF
many	TRBD2	TRBV4-1	TRBJ2-1	TGCGCCAGCAGCCCCGCTGTAGCGGGGGGGGGGGACAATGAGCAGTTCTTC	CASSPAVAGGGDNEQFF
few	TRBD2	TRBV27	TRBJ2-5	TGTGCCAGCAGGCGCAGGAAAACAGGGGGGCTAGCGGGGGGACAAGAGACCCAGTACTTC	CASRRRKTGGLAGGQETQYF
NA	NA	TRBV12-3/TRBV12-4	TRBJ2-5	TGTGCCAGCAGTTTAATGGACCAAGAGACCCAGTACTTC	CASSLMDQETQYF
few	NA	TRBV19	TRBJ1-1	TGTGCCAGTCTCGGGGAGGGTAGGTGGACTGAAGCTTTCTTT	CASLGEGRWTEAFF
many	NA	TRBV7-8	TRBJ1-5	TGTGCCAGCAGCTTAGCCGAGGGCAATCAGCCCCAGCATTTT	CASSLAEGNQPQHF
few	NA	TRBV25-1	TRBJ1-1	TGTGCCAGCAGTGAATCGGGAAACCCCGAAGCTTTCTTT	CASSESGNPEAFF
NA	NA	TRBV5-4	TRBJ2-3	TGTGCCAGCAGCGTTGAAGGGCTGGGCACAGATACGCAGTATTTT	CASSVEGLGTDTQYF
many	TRBD2	TRBV7-2	TRBJ2-3	TGTGCCAGCAGCCCCCCAGTGAGCGGGGGGCCAGATACGCAGTATTTT	CASSPPVSGGPDTQYF
NA	NA	TRBV11-2	TRBJ2-2	TGTGCCAGCAGCATCGCGACCACCGGGGAGCTGTTTTTT	CASSIATTGELFF
NA	NA	TRBV6-8	TRBJ2-1	TGTGCCAGCAGTTACTCGCCCCCAGCAGGTTCTAACAATGAGCAGTTCTTC	CASSYSPPAGSNNEQFF
NA	NA	TRBV19	TRBJ2-1	TGTGCCAGTAGTATAGACCCCGGTTTCAGGGGTGTGGATGAGCAGTTCTTC	CASSIDPGFRGVDEQFF
NA	TRBD2	TRBV7-6	TRBJ2-1	TGTGCCAGCAGCGCACTAGCGGGGGGCCCGGATGAGCAGTTCTTC	CASSALAGGPDEQFF
NA	TRBD2	TRBV19	TRBJ2-5	TGTGCCAGTAGTATGGCTAGCGGCCAAGAGACCCAGTACTTC	CASSMASGQETQYF
few	NA	TRBV19	TRBJ1-5	TGTGCCAGTAGTATTCCTGGAGGACAGCCCCAGCATTTT	CASSIPGGQPQHF
NA	NA	TRBV11-2	TRBJ2-3	TGTGCCAGCAGCGATCGTCCGACAGTTACGCAGTATTTT	CASSDRPTVTQYF
few	TRBD1	TRBV20-1	TRBJ1-1	TGCAGTGCCCTGGCCCCAGAGACAGGGCAGAACACTGAAGCTTTCTTT	CSALAPETGQNTEAFF
once	TRBD2	TRBV2	TRBJ2-7	TGTGCAACTTCTTCGGGGGGGGTCCCCTACGAGCAGTACTTC	CATSSGGVPYEQYF
NA	NA	TRBV6-1	TRBJ2-6	TGTGCCAGCAGTGCAGGTGTTTACTCTGGGGCCAACGTCCTGACTTTC	CASSAGVYSGANVLTF
NA	TRBD2	TRBV7-2	TRBJ2-5	TGTGCCAGCAGCTTCGTATCCCGGGGGGGGGCGACACAGTACTTC	CASSFVSRGGATQYF
many	NA	TRBV11-2	TRBJ2-1	TGTGCCAGCAGCTTTTTAAGGGCGACTACCTACAATGAGCAGTTCTTC	CASSFLRATTYNEQFF
NA	NA	TRBV11-3	TRBJ2-3	TGTGCCAGCAGCCCCCATGCTAGCGCAGATACGCAGTATTTT	CASSPHASADTQYF
few	NA	TRBV7-2	TRBJ2-5	TGTGCCAGCAGCCATTCGGCGGGGGCGGAGACCCAGTACTTC	CASSHSAGAETQYF
many	NA	TRBV19	TRBJ1-2	TGTGCCAGTCGCCTCGACAGGAGCCCTCTATCCGGCTACACCTTC	CASRLDRSPLSGYTF
NA	NA	TRBV20-1	TRBJ1-1	TGCAGTGGGGGATTGGGCACTGAAGCTTTCTTT	CSGGLGTEAFF
NA	NA	TRBV7-8	TRBJ1-6	TGTGCCAGCCGCTTAGCGGTTCCCGGGCATTCACCCCTCCACTTT	CASRLAVPGHSPLHF
few	TRBD2	TRBV10-3	TRBJ2-3	TGTGCCATCAGGGGGACTAGCGGGGGACACAATACGCAGTATTTT	CAIRGTSGGHNTQYF
few	NA	TRBV7-9	TRBJ2-4	TGTGCCAGCAGCCTGGACAGAGCCAAAAACTTTCAGTACTTC	CASSLDRAKNFQYF
many	NA	TRBV12-3/TRBV12-4	TRBJ1-2	TGTGCCAGCAGCCTATCCCGGAGGGGGGCCGATGGCTACACCTTC	CASSLSRRGADGYTF
NA	NA	TRBV20-1	TRBJ1-5	TGCAGTGCTAGCGGGGCTAGCAATCAGCCCCAGCATTTT	CSASGASNQPQHF
NA	TRBD1	TRBV4-1	TRBJ1-4	TGCGCCAGCAGCCAAGAGGACAGGGGGCGGTCTAATGAAAAACTGTTTTTT	CASSQEDRGRSNEKLFF
NA	NA	TRBV6-2/TRBV6-3	TRBJ1-6	TGTGCCAGCAGCAAAACCGGGACAAGAGCAAGCTCCTATAATTCACCCCTCCACTTT	CASSKTGTRASSYNSPLHF
few	NA	TRBV7-9	TRBJ2-1	TGTGCCAGCAGCTCCGGCCCCCAGTTCTTC	CASSSGPQFF
few	TRBD1	TRBV4-1	TRBJ2-7	TGCGCCAGCAGCCAAGGGCGGACAGGGCCCTACGAGCAGTACTTC	CASSQGRTGPYEQYF
NA	NA	TRBV2	TRBJ1-5	TGTGCCAGCAGTGTAACGGGATCTAGCAATCAGCCCCAGCATTTT	CASSVTGSSNQPQHF
NA	NA	TRBV25-1	TRBJ2-7	TGTGCCAGCAGTGAAAACTCCTACGAGCAGTACTTC	CASSENSYEQYF
NA	NA	TRBV4-3	TRBJ2-2	TGCGCCAGCAGCCAAGGGGGGGACACCGGGGAGCTGTTTTTT	CASSQGGDTGELFF
NA	NA	TRBV6-5	TRBJ1-6	TGTGCCAGCAGTCGCAGGAGGAGCGGGAATTCACCCCTCCACTTT	CASSRRRSGNSPLHF
many	TRBD1	TRBV6-1	TRBJ2-7	TGTGCCAGCAGCCGGACAGGGGGCGCACAGTCCTACGAGCAGTACTTC	CASSRTGGAQSYEQYF
NA	TRBD2	TRBV7-3	TRBJ2-3	TGTGCCAGCAGCTCAACAAGCGGGGGGGCCACAGATACGCAGTATTTT	CASSSTSGGATDTQYF
NA	TRBD1	TRBV28	TRBJ1-1	TGTGCCAGCAGTTCAGGGGACAGCCTCAAGTACACTGAAGCTTTCTTT	CASSSGDSLKYTEAFF
NA	NA	TRBV19	TRBJ1-2	TGTGCCAGTTGTACCACCGGGACCGTGTCTGGCTACACCTTC	CASCTTGTVSGYTF
few	TRBD2	TRBV12-3/TRBV12-4	TRBJ2-3	TGTGCCTGCGGGAGGCGGGAGACAGATACGCAGTATTTT	CACGRRETDTQYF
NA	TRBD1	TRBV18	TRBJ1-2	TGTGCCAGCTCACCACTCAACAGGGGAGACTATGGCTACACCTTC	CASSPLNRGDYGYTF